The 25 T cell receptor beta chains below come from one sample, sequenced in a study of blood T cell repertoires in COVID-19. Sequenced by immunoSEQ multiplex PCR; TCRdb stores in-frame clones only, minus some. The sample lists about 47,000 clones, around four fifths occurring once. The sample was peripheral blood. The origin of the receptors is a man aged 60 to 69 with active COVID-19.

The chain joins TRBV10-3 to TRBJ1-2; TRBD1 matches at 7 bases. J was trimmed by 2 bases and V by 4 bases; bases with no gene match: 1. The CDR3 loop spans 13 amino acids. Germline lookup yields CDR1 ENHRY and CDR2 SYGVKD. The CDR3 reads CAISVGQNYGYTF. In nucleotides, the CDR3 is TGTGCCATCAGTGTGGGACAGAACTATGGCTACACCTTC.

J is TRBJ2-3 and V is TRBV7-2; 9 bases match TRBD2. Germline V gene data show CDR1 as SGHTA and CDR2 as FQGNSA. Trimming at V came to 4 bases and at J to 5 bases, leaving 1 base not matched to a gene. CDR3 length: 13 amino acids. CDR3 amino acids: CASSYSGGDTQYF. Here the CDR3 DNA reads TGTGCCAGCAGCTATAGCGGGGGAGATACGCAGTATTTT.

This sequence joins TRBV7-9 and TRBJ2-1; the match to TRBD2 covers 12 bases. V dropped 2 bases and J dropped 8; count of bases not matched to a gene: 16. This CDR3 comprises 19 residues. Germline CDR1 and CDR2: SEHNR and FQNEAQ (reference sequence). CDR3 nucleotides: TGTGCCAGCAGCTTAAGGGGGAGAACCGGACTAGCGGGACGCGATGAGCAGTTCTTC. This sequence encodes CASSLRGRTGLAGRDEQFF.

Written as DNA, the CDR3 is TGTGCCAGCAGCAGACAGATCAACTACGAGCAGTACTTC. Amino acids: CASSRQINYEQYF. The chain is built from TRBV3-1 (or the pseudogene TRBV3-2) and TRBJ2-7; the D gene is possibly TRBD1 (5 bases). This CDR3 has 13 amino acids. Germline-derived CDR1 and CDR2 are LGHDT and YNNKEL (reference sequence). V lost 5 bases, J lost 3 bases, and 11 bases lay in between.

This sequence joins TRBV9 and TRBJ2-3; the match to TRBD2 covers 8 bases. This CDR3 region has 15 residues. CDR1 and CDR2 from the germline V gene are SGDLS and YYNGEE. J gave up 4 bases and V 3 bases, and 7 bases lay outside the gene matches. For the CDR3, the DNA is TGTGCCAGCAGCGCCACTAGCGGTCGGGCAGATACGCAGTATTTT. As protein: CASSATSGRADTQYF.

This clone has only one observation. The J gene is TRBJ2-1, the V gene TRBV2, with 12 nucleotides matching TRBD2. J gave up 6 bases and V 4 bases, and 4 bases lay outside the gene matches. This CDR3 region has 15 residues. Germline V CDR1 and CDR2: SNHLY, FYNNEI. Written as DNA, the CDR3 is TGTGCCAGCAGTGGACCTAGCGGGAGGGTCAATGAGCAGTTCTTC. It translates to CASSGPSGRVNEQFF. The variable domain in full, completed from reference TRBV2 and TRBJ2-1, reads EPEVTQTPSHQVTQMGQEVILRCVPISNHLYFYWYRQILGQKVEFLVSFYNNEISEKSEIFDDQFSVERPDGSNFTLKIRSTKLEDSAMYFCASSGPSGRVNEQFFGPGTRLTVL.

CDR3 amino acids: CASSFGSYEQYF. The CDR3 nucleotides read TGTGCCAGCAGCTTCGGCTCCTACGAGCAGTACTTC. The chain carries TRBV5-6 and TRBJ2-7; D is undetermined. Germline CDR1 is SGHDT and CDR2 is YYEEEE. Trimming took off 2 bases at V and 0 bases at J, with 3 bases between the two ends. The CDR3 sequence is 12 residues long. Together with reference TRBV5-6 and TRBJ2-7, the CDR3 gives the full variable domain: DAGVTQSPTHLIKTRGQQVTLRCSPKSGHDTVSWYQQALGQGPQFIFQYYEEEERQRGNFPDRFSGHQFPNYSSELNVNALLLGDSALYLCASSFGSYEQYFGPGTRLTVT.

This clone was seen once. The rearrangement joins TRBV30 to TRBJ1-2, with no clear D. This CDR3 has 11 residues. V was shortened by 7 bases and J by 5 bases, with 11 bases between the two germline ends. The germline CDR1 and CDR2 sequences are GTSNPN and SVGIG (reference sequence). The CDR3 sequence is CAYQVMYGYTF. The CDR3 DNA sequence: TGTGCCTACCAGGTTATGTATGGCTACACCTTC.

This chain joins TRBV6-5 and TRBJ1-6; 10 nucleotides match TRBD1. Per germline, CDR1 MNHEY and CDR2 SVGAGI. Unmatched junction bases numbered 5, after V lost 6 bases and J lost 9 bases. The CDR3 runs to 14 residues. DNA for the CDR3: TGTGCCAGCAGCACCGGGACAGGGGTTTCACCCCTCCACTTT. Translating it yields CASSTGTGVSPLHF.

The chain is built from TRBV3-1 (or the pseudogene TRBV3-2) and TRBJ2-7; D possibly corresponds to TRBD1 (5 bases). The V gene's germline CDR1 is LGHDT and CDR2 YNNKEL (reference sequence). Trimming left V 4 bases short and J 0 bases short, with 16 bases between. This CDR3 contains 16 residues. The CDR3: CASSPRQRSVSYEQYF. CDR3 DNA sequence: TGTGCCAGCAGCCCCAGACAGCGATCGGTCTCCTACGAGCAGTACTTC.

The CDR3 loop reads CASSPSSQAGNTIYF. CDR3 DNA sequence: TGTGCCAGCTCACCAAGCTCGCAGGCTGGAAACACCATATATTTT. The V and J genes are TRBV18 and TRBJ1-3; unclear D gene. Trimming stripped 2 bases from V and 2 bases from J, with 10 bases between. The CDR3 runs 15 residues. Germline lookup yields CDR1 KGHSH and CDR2 LQKENI.

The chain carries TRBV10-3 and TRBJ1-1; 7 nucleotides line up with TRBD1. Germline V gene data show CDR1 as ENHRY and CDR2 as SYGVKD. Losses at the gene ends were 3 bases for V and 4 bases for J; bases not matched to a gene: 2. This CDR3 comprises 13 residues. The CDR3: CAISDRGSTEAFF. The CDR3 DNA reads TGTGCCATCAGTGACAGGGGGAGCACTGAAGCTTTCTTT.

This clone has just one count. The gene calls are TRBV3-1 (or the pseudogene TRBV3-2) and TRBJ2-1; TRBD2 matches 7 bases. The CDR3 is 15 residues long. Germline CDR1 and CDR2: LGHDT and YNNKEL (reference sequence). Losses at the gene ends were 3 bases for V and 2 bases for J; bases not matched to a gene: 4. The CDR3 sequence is CASSQLAATYNEQFF. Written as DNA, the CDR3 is TGTGCCAGCAGCCAGCTAGCGGCGACCTACAATGAGCAGTTCTTC.

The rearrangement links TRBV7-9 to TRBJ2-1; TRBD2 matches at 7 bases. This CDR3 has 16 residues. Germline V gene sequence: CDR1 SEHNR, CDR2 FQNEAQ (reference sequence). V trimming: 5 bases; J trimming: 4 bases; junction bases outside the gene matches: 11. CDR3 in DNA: TGTGCCAGCAGCCCCCCATTTCCTAGCGGTTACAATGAGCAGTTCTTC. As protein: CASSPPFPSGYNEQFF.

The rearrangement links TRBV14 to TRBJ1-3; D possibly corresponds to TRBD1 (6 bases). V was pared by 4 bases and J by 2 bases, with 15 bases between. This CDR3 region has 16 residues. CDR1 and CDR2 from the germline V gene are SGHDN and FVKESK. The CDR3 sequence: CASSLEMNRAGNTIYF. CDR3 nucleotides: TGTGCCAGCAGCCTTGAAATGAACAGGGCTGGAAACACCATATATTTT. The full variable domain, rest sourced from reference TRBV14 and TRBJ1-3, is EAGVTQFPSHSVIEKGQTVTLRCDPISGHDNLYWYRRVMGKEIKFLLHFVKESKQDESGMPNNRFLAERTGGTYSTLKVQPAELEDSGVYFCASSLEMNRAGNTIYFGEGSWLTVV.

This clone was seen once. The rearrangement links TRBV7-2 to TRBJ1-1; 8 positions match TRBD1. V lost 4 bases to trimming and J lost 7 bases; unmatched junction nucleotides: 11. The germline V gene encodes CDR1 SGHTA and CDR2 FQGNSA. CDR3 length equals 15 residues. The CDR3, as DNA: TGTGCCAGCAGCTACCGACAGGGGCCTTCTGGTGAAGCTTTCTTT. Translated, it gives CASSYRQGPSGEAFF.

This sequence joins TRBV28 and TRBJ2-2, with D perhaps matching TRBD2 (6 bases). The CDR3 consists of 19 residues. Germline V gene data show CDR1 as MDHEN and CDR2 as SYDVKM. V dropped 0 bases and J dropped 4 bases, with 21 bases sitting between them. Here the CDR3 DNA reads TGTGCCAGCAGTTTATGGGGAATTTCACTAGCCAACCCCACCGGGGAGCTGTTTTTT. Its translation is CASSLWGISLANPTGELFF.

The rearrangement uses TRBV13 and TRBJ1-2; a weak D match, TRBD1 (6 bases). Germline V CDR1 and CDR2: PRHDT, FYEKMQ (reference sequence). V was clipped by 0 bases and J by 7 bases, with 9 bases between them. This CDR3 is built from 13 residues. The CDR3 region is CASSLGGAIGYTF. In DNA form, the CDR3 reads TGTGCCAGCAGCTTAGGGGGGGCCATTGGCTACACCTTC.

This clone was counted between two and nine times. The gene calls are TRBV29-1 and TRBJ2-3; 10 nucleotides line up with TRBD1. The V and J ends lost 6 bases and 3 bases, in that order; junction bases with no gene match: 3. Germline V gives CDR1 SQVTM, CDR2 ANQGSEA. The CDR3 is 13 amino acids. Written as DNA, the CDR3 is TGCAGCGTAGGGACAGGGGAAACAGATACGCAGTATTTT. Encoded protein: CSVGTGETDTQYF.

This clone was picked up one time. The CDR3 spells CASSPRGRGRNNEQFF. As DNA, the CDR3 is TGTGCCAGCAGCCCCCGGGGAAGGGGGCGCAATAATGAGCAGTTCTTC. The chain has TRBV7-9 and TRBJ2-1; 7 bases align to TRBD1. Germline trimming cut 5 bases from V and 7 bases from J; bases unmatched to any gene: 14. The length of the CDR3 is 16 residues. Germline CDR1 reads SEHNR; CDR2 reads FQNEAQ (reference sequence). The whole variable domain, filled in from reference TRBV7-9 and TRBJ2-1, reads DTGVSQNPRHKITKRGQNVTFRCDPISEHNRLYWYRQTLGQGPEFLTYFQNEAQLEKSRLLSDRFSAERPKGSFSTLEIQRTEQGDSAMYLCASSPRGRGRNNEQFFGPGTRLTVL.

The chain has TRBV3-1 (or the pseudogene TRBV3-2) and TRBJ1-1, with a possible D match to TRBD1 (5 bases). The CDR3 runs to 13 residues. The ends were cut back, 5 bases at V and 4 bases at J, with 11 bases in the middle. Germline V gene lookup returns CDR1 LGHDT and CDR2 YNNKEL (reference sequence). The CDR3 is CASSAMGGTEAFF. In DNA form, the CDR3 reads TGTGCCAGCAGCGCAATGGGGGGCACTGAAGCTTTCTTT.

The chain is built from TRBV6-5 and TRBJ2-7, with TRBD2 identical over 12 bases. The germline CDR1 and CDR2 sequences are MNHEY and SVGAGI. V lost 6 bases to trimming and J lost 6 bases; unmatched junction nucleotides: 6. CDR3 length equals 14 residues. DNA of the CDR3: TGTGCCAGCAGGACGACTAGCGGGAGCCGCGAGCAGTACTTC. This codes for CASRTTSGSREQYF.

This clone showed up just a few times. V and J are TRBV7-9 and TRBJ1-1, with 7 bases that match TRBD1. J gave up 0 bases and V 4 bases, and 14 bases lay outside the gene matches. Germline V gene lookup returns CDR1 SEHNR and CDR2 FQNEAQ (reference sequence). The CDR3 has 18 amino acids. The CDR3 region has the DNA TGTGCCAGCAGCTCACCGACGCGACAGGGCTTGATGAACACTGAAGCTTTCTTT. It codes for CASSSPTRQGLMNTEAFF.

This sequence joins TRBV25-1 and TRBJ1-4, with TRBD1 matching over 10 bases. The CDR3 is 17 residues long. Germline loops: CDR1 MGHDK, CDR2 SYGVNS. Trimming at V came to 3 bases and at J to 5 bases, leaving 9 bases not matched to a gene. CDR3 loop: CASSDGDRGRVNEKLFF. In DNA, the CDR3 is TGTGCCAGCAGTGACGGGGACAGGGGACGGGTAAATGAAAAACTGTTTTTT.

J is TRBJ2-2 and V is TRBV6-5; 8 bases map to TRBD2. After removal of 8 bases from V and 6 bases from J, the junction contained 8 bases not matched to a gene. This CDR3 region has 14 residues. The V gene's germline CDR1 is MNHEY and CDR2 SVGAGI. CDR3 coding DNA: TGTGCCAGCTTAGCGGGAAGTCTCCCCGGGGAGCTGTTTTTT. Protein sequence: CASLAGSLPGELFF.